These 29 T cell receptor beta chains share one sample of origin, sequenced in a study of beta chain features in type 1 diabetes. Reverse transcribing all isolated RNA meant expressed TCRB transcripts were sequenced. Some clones are missing from TCRdb's copy, which holds only in-frame ones; the method was immunoSEQ multiplex PCR. The table shows about 370,000 clones, with roughly a tenth occurring only once. For these TCRs, the target antigens are not known. Study-wide results and caveats: A moderate, significant TCRB CDR3 shortening appeared in type 1 diabetes across four CD4+ subsets.

Sequencing input: central memory CD4+ T cells from blood. All receptors come from a young man with type 1 diabetes.

The chain uses TRBV18 and TRBJ1-5; TRBD1 might be the D (5 bases). The germline V gene encodes CDR1 KGHSH and CDR2 LQKENI. V was pared by 4 bases and J by 5 bases, with 15 bases between. This CDR3 comprises 15 residues. The CDR3 region is CASSRTRDRDQPQHF. DNA of the CDR3: TGTGCCAGCTCACGAACCCGGGACCGCGATCAGCCCCAGCATTTT.

There are many counts of this clone. The chain employs TRBV5-1 and TRBJ2-6; D unclear. The CDR3 sequence is 15 residues long. The V end lost 3 bases, the J end lost 0 bases, and 7 bases lay between the germline ends. From germline, CDR1 is SGHRS and CDR2 YFSETQ. For the CDR3, the DNA is TGCGCCAGCAGCTCGGGTGGCTCTGGGGCCAACGTCCTGACTTTC. Encoded protein: CASSSGGSGANVLTF.

The chain is built from TRBV7-2 and TRBJ1-5, with D tentatively TRBD1 (5 bases). Germline V gene data show CDR1 as SGHTA and CDR2 as FQGNSA. The CDR3 has 16 amino acids. The V end lost 1 base, the J end lost 3 bases, and 13 bases lay between the germline ends. The CDR3 DNA is TGTGCCAGCAGCTTAGGGGGGGGTAGAAACAATCAGCCCCAGCATTTT. Translated: CASSLGGGRNNQPQHF.

The chain couples TRBV11-2 to TRBJ2-7; D remains unclear. Deletions cut 5 bases from V and 0 bases from J, with 14 bases between. The CDR3 consists of 15 residues. Germline V CDR1 and CDR2: SGHAT, FQNNGV. CDR3 in DNA: TGTGCCAGCAGCAGAAATCCAGGTAGCTCCTACGAGCAGTACTTC. Translated, it gives CASSRNPGSSYEQYF.

This chain connects TRBV5-4 to TRBJ1-5; 7 bases are shared with TRBD1. CDR1 SGHNT and CDR2 YYREEE come from the germline V gene (reference sequence). This CDR3 is built from 13 residues. V trimming: 4 bases; J trimming: 5 bases; junction bases outside the gene matches: 3. CDR3 bases: TGTGCCAGCAGCATTGACAGGGATCAGCCCCAGCATTTT. Its translation: CASSIDRDQPQHF.

There are a few counts of this clone. Its ends do not fully match the called genes, so a read error is possible. The chain is built from TRBV10-3 and TRBJ2-5, with D perhaps being TRBD1 or TRBD2 (6 bases each). Looked up from germline, CDR1 is ENHRY and CDR2 is SYGVKD. The CDR3 has 13 amino acids. The CDR3 DNA reads TGTGCCAGCAGTCCCCCCGGGGGCGAGACCCAGTACTTC. It codes for CASSPPGGETQYF.

The gene calls are TRBV25-1 and TRBJ2-1; TRBD2 agrees at 9 bases. The CDR3 consists of 16 residues. Germline V gives CDR1 MGHDK, CDR2 SYGVNS. Trimming cost V 5 bases and J 9 bases; bases outside gene matches: 14. The CDR3 coding sequence is TGTGCCAGCAGTATAGCTAGCGGGAATGGCTTTGCTGAGCAGTTCTTC. It yields the protein CASSIASGNGFAEQFF.

The chain joins TRBV15 to TRBJ2-1; D call uncertain. The ends were cut back, 0 bases at V and 1 base at J, with 10 bases in the middle. The germline CDR1 and CDR2 sequences are LNHNV and YYDKDF (reference sequence). This CDR3 spans 16 amino acids. CDR3 DNA sequence: TGTGCCACCAGCAGAGATCTCTTCGGATCCTACAATGAGCAGTTCTTC. Its translation is CATSRDLFGSYNEQFF.

This clone occurred many times. This sequence joins TRBV5-4 and TRBJ2-2, with D hard to call. CDR3 size: 14 residues. V lost 4 bases and J 2 bases, leaving 9 bases between the germline ends. Germline V gene sequence: CDR1 SGHNT, CDR2 YYREEE (reference sequence). CDR3 DNA: TGTGCCAGCAGCCCTAGGGCCAACACCGGGGAGCTGTTTTTT. Translated, it gives CASSPRANTGELFF.

The table lists this clone with a few counts. This chain links TRBV6-5 with TRBJ2-7; tentatively, D is TRBD1 (5 bases). Germline values: CDR1 MNHEY, CDR2 SVGAGI. With 5 bases removed from V and 2 bases from J, the gap between germline ends came to 13 bases. The CDR3 spans 14 residues. DNA of the CDR3: TGTGCCAGCAGTGCCACCAGGGAAACCTACGAGCAGTACTTC. It specifies CASSATRETYEQYF.

Comment on this clone: It may be a read error: a sequence one base away is much more abundant. The chain links TRBV7-3 to TRBJ1-1, with TRBD1 identical over 8 bases. The CDR3 is 15 amino acids. The trim removed 3 bases at V and 6 bases at J, leaving 9 bases unmatched. Germline V gene sequence: CDR1 SGHTA, CDR2 FQGTGA. CDR3 residues: CASSFTKSGGAEAFF. The CDR3 DNA follows: TGTGCCAGCAGCTTCACGAAGTCAGGGGGCGCTGAAGCTTTCTTT.

This clone was counted only a few times. V and J are TRBV4-3 and TRBJ2-3, with 11 bases aligning to TRBD1. V dropped 6 bases and J dropped 3; count of bases not matched to a gene: 5. The V gene's germline CDR1 is LGHNA and CDR2 YSLEER. This CDR3 is built from 15 residues. CDR3 sequence: CASSLGQGVTDTQYF. The DNA for the CDR3 is TGCGCCAGCAGTTTGGGACAGGGGGTAACAGATACGCAGTATTTT.

This clone was seen many times. This chain links TRBV6-1 with TRBJ2-5; D remains unclear. Trimming pared 6 bases from V and 3 bases from J, leaving 20 bases between. From germline, CDR1 is MNHNS and CDR2 SASEGT. This CDR3 is 16 amino acids long. In DNA form, the CDR3 reads TGTGCCAGCAGGGAATTCGGGTCTTTTGAAGAAGAGACCCAGTACTTC. Translated, it gives CASREFGSFEEETQYF.

This clone was detected a few times. This rearrangement joins TRBV11-2 to TRBJ2-5; no firm D call. V was pared by 3 bases and J by 4 bases, with 9 bases between. The germline V gene encodes CDR1 SGHAT and CDR2 FQNNGV. This CDR3 contains 13 residues. CDR3 sequence reads: CASSFGPSETQYF. In DNA form, the CDR3 reads TGTGCCAGCAGCTTTGGGCCATCAGAGACCCAGTACTTC.

The chain joins TRBV7-3 to TRBJ2-3; D unclear. The CDR3 is made up of 16 amino acids. V was shortened by 6 bases and J by 0 bases, with 16 bases between the two germline ends. Per the germline V gene, CDR1 is SGHTA and CDR2 is FQGTGA. The CDR3 protein is CASSRLSTRSTDTQYF. CDR3 nucleotide sequence: TGTGCCAGCAGTCGGCTCTCTACCCGAAGCACAGATACGCAGTATTTT.

The chain combines TRBV6-6 with TRBJ2-3; weak D call: TRBD1 (5 bases). Between the trimmed V and J ends, which lost 4 bases and 2 bases, there was a span of 10 bases. Germline-derived CDR1 and CDR2 are MNHNY and SVGAGI (reference sequence). CDR3 size: 14 residues. This CDR3 is CASSLTDFTDTQYF. Here the CDR3 DNA reads TGTGCCAGCAGTTTGACAGATTTCACAGATACGCAGTATTTT.

The chain recombines TRBV4-3 with TRBJ2-3; D unresolved. Trimming stripped 1 base from V and 2 bases from J, with 4 bases between. CDR1 is LGHNA, CDR2 YSLEER, per germline. There are 13 residues in the CDR3. This CDR3 reads CASSQADTDTQYF. Written as DNA, the CDR3 is TGCGCCAGCAGCCAAGCGGACACAGATACGCAGTATTTT.

This clone was observed a handful of times. CDR3 nucleotide sequence: TGTGCCAGCAGCAAAGTGAAGGCTAGCGGGAGTAAAGAGACCCAGTACTTC. Protein sequence: CASSKVKASGSKETQYF. The chain employs TRBV21-1 and TRBJ2-5; TRBD2 is taken as the D call from the table, unchecked against the DNA. TRBV21-1 is termed a pseudogene. The CDR3 contains 17 residues.

This clone occurred a few times. V usage is TRBV5-1 and J usage is TRBJ1-1; D perhaps matches TRBD1 (6 bases). The germline V gene has CDR1 SGHRS and CDR2 YFSETQ. Trimming left V 2 bases short and J 3 bases short, with 17 bases between. This CDR3 contains 16 residues. For the CDR3, the DNA is TGCGCCAGCAGCTTTAACGTCGGGGCAGGGGACACTGAAGCTTTCTTT. It is translated as CASSFNVGAGDTEAFF.

This clone turned up a few times. V and J are TRBV5-1 and TRBJ1-2; tentatively, D is TRBD1 (6 bases). This CDR3 spans 14 amino acids. Trimming left V 4 bases short and J 2 bases short, with 12 bases between. The V gene's germline CDR1 is SGHRS and CDR2 YFSETQ. Here the CDR3 DNA reads TGCGCCAGCAGCCCAGGCAGGGGAAACTATGGCTACACCTTC. Translated: CASSPGRGNYGYTF. Variable domain in full (rest from reference TRBV5-1 and TRBJ1-2): KAGVTQTPRYLIKTRGQQVTLSCSPISGHRSVSWYQQTPGQGLQFLFEYFSETQRNKGNFPGRFSGRQFSNSRSEMNVSTLELGDSALYLCASSPGRGNYGYTFGSGTRLTVV.

The gene calls are TRBV6-6 and TRBJ1-1; TRBD1 is a possible D gene (5 bases). The V end was cut by 0 bases, the J end by 5 bases, with 10 bases between. The CDR3 consists of 14 residues. The germline V gene has CDR1 MNHNY and CDR2 SVGAGI (reference sequence). The CDR3 reads CASSYSGRGTEAFF. CDR3 nucleotide sequence: TGTGCCAGCAGTTACTCGGGGCGGGGGACTGAAGCTTTCTTT.

The DNA for the CDR3 is TGTGCCAGTAGTACCCAAATCGGGGGCAATCAGCCCCAGCATTTT. This codes for CASSTQIGGNQPQHF. The chain joins TRBV19 to TRBJ1-5; D unresolved. The CDR3 is 15 residues long. Looked up from germline, CDR1 is LNHDA and CDR2 is SQIVND (reference sequence). V shed 4 bases and J shed 2 bases, with 12 bases lying between them.

The V gene is TRBV28, the J gene TRBJ1-2; D remains ambiguous. The germline V gene encodes CDR1 MDHEN and CDR2 SYDVKM. Trimming cost V 1 base and J 8 bases, with 23 bases left between them. The CDR3 extends over 17 amino acids. CDR3 in DNA: TGTGCCAGCAGTTTATCCATGCGGCGGCTGAAACTTGACGGCTACACCTTC. This translates into CASSLSMRRLKLDGYTF.

The chain has TRBV13 and TRBJ2-7, with 13 positions matching TRBD2. V trimming: 5 bases; J trimming: 5 bases; junction bases outside the gene matches: 9. This CDR3 contains 16 residues. Germline CDR1 reads PRHDT; CDR2 reads FYEKMQ (reference sequence). The CDR3 nucleotides read TGTGCCAGCAGCGGACTAGCGGGAGTGCTTGTCAACGAGCAGTACTTC. Translation: CASSGLAGVLVNEQYF.

The V gene is TRBV11-1, the J gene TRBJ2-7; TRBD2 matches 9 bases. CDR1 SGHAT and CDR2 FQDESV come from the germline V gene (reference sequence). CDR3 length equals 13 residues. V was clipped by 6 bases and J by 5 bases; unmatched bases: 5. The CDR3 DNA reads as TGTGCCAGCAGACGTAGCGGGAGCAACGAGCAGTACTTC. Its translation: CASRRSGSNEQYF.

This clone has only one observation. The chain links TRBV19 to TRBJ1-5; D ambiguous. The germline CDR1 and CDR2 sequences are LNHDA and SQIVND (reference sequence). The CDR3 totals 17 residues. The V end was cut by 1 base, the J end by 3 bases, with 16 bases between. For the CDR3, the DNA is TGTGCCAGTAGTATAGGGGTGACAACGAGTACCAATCAGCCCCAGCATTTT. It translates to CASSIGVTTSTNQPQHF.

This clone has at least ten counts. The chain joins TRBV9 to TRBJ2-7, with 9 bases fitting TRBD1. V was pared by 1 base and J by 2 bases, with 4 bases of the junction left unmatched. CDR1 is SGDLS, CDR2 YYNGEE, per germline. The CDR3 sequence is 15 residues long. CDR3: CASSVSQGATYEQYF. The CDR3 DNA is TGTGCCAGCAGCGTATCACAGGGGGCCACCTACGAGCAGTACTTC.

This clone was detected only a few times. Other DNA sequences of this sample code for an identical CDR3. The V call is TRBV7-2, the J call TRBJ2-1; 7 nucleotides line up with TRBD1. V shed 1 base and J 4 bases; nucleotides not matched to a gene: 4. The CDR3 runs to 15 residues. Germline values: CDR1 SGHTA, CDR2 FQGNSA. CDR3 region: CASSLGQGNYNEQFF. In DNA form, the CDR3 reads TGTGCCAGCAGCTTAGGACAGGGCAATTACAATGAGCAGTTCTTC.

This clone was observed a few times. The rearrangement uses TRBV19 and TRBJ2-1, with 8 bases identical to TRBD2. The germline CDR1 and CDR2 sequences are LNHDA and SQIVND (reference sequence). The trim removed 6 bases at V and 4 bases at J, leaving 8 bases unmatched. This CDR3 is built from 15 residues. DNA for the CDR3: TGTGCCAGTAGCCCGGGAGGGCCGAGTTACAATGAGCAGTTCTTC. Translated, it gives CASSPGGPSYNEQFF.